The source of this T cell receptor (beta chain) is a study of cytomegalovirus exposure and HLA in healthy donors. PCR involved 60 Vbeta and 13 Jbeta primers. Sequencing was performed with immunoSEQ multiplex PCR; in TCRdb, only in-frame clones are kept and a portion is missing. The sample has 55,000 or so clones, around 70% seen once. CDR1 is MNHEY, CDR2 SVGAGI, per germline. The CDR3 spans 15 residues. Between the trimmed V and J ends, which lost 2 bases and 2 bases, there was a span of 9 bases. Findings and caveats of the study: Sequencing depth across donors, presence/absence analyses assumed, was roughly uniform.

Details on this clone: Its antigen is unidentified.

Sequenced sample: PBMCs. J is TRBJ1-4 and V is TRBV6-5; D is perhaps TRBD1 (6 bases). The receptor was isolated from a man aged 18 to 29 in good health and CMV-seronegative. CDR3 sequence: CASSYTGHTNEKLFF. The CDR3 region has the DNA TGTGCCAGCAGTTACACGGGACATACTAATGAAAAACTGTTTTTT.